The 29 T cell receptor beta chains in this list originate from one sample, sequenced in a study of blood T cell repertoires in COVID-19. Profiled with immunoSEQ multiplex PCR; TCRdb holds only in-frame clones, not every one. Here the sample spans 220,000 or so clones, about 90% being singletons. The sequenced sample was PBMCs or T cells enriched from blood (not recorded which). These receptors were taken from a man between 25 and 39 years old who had been exposed to COVID-19.

The J gene is TRBJ1-2, the V gene TRBV27, with D tentatively TRBD1 (5 bases). With 6 bases removed from V and 7 bases from J, the gap between germline ends came to 15 bases. This CDR3 region has 13 residues. CDR1 is MNHEY and CDR2 is SMNVEV in the germline V gene (reference sequence). The chain's CDR3 is CASRGSAGIGYTF. The DNA for the CDR3 is TGTGCCAGCAGAGGGTCCGCAGGGATTGGCTACACCTTC.

The V and J genes are TRBV18 and TRBJ2-7; 9 bases match TRBD1. V gave up 3 bases and J gave up 1 base; unmatched junction bases: 4. This CDR3 comprises 15 residues. In germline, CDR1 is KGHSH, CDR2 LQKENI. CDR3 in DNA: TGTGCCAGCTCACCGAGACAGGGGGGATCCTACGAGCAGTACTTC. Protein: CASSPRQGGSYEQYF.

The chain is built from TRBV4-1 and TRBJ2-3; D ambiguous. This CDR3 comprises 15 residues. Germline-derived CDR1 and CDR2 are MGHRA and YSYEKL. Deletions cut 0 bases from V and 2 bases from J, with 9 bases between. CDR3 DNA: TGCGCCAGCAGCCAAGATTTGGCCCTCACAGATACGCAGTATTTT. Protein: CASSQDLALTDTQYF.

This clone has a handful of counts. This chain uses TRBV20-1 with TRBJ2-7; TRBD2 aligns across 8 bases. The CDR3 is 15 amino acids. The germline CDR1 and CDR2 sequences are DFQATT and SNEGSKA (reference sequence). V gave up 3 bases and J gave up 3 bases; unmatched junction bases: 10. CDR3 in amino acids: CSASWGVAGNYEQYF. CDR3 sequence (DNA): TGCAGTGCTAGTTGGGGAGTAGCGGGGAACTACGAGCAGTACTTC.

This sequence joins TRBV12-5 and TRBJ1-1; maybe TRBD1 (6 bases). Deletions cut 0 bases from V and 5 bases from J, with 16 bases between. CDR1 is LGHNT, CDR2 FRNRAP, per germline. This CDR3 has 16 residues. CDR3 DNA sequence: TGTGCTAGTGGTTTGGTACTTACAGGGCAAGGGACTGAAGCTTTCTTT. It encodes CASGLVLTGQGTEAFF.

The chain links TRBV2 to TRBJ2-5; 12 nucleotides line up with TRBD1. Germline trimming cut 3 bases from V and 5 bases from J; bases unmatched to any gene: 4. Germline CDR1 and CDR2: SNHLY and FYNNEI. The CDR3 extends over 15 amino acids. The CDR3 here is CASSDRDRGLETQYF. The CDR3 DNA sequence: TGTGCCAGCAGTGATAGGGACAGGGGGCTTGAGACCCAGTACTTC.

J is TRBJ2-1 and V is TRBV3-1 (or the pseudogene TRBV3-2); the match to TRBD2 covers 9 bases. Trimming took 0 bases from V and 6 from J; bases not matched to a gene: 9. CDR3 length: 17 residues. CDR1 is LGHDT and CDR2 is YNNKEL in the germline V gene (reference sequence). The CDR3 DNA is TGTGCCAGCAGCCAAGATTCGTCGCGGGGGGGCTTCAATGAGCAGTTCTTC. The encoded protein is CASSQDSSRGGFNEQFF.

This clone was found once. The rearrangement joins TRBV9 to TRBJ1-6; D remains unclear. The CDR3 is made up of 15 amino acids. The ends were cut back, 6 bases at V and 1 base at J, with 11 bases in the middle. Germline V gene sequence: CDR1 SGDLS, CDR2 YYNGEE. The CDR3 DNA sequence: TGTGCCAGCAACTACCCAAGGTCCTATAATTCACCCCTCCACTTT. Protein sequence: CASNYPRSYNSPLHF.

The sample holds one count of this clone. CDR3 region: CASITAGNTIYF. CDR3 nucleotides: TGTGCCAGTATCACAGCTGGAAACACCATATATTTT. The chain recombines TRBV19 with TRBJ1-3; no reliable D call. The CDR3 has 12 residues. Per the germline V gene, CDR1 is LNHDA and CDR2 is SQIVND (reference sequence). V lost 7 bases and J 2 bases, leaving 6 bases between the germline ends.

J is TRBJ2-7 and V is TRBV4-3; D is ambiguous. Between the trimmed V and J ends, which lost 1 base and 5 bases, there was a span of 9 bases. Germline V lookup: CDR1 LGHNA, CDR2 YSLEER. The CDR3 consists of 13 residues. The CDR3 loop is CASSQALVHEQYF. In nucleotides, the CDR3 is TGCGCCAGCAGCCAAGCACTCGTCCACGAGCAGTACTTC.

A few counts support this clone. This chain joins TRBV6-5 and TRBJ2-7; weak D call: TRBD2 (5 bases). The CDR3 is made up of 15 amino acids. Germline CDR1 and CDR2: MNHEY and SVGAGI. Trimming took off 2 bases at V and 0 bases at J, with 11 bases between the two ends. The DNA of the CDR3 is TGTGCCAGCAGTTACGTGGTAGGGAGCTCCTACGAGCAGTACTTC. It is translated as CASSYVVGSSYEQYF.

The chain combines TRBV10-3 with TRBJ1-6, with unresolved D. Trimming pared 9 bases from V and 0 bases from J, leaving 6 bases between. The CDR3 length is 13 residues. In germline, CDR1 is ENHRY, CDR2 SYGVKD. The CDR3: CAMGSSYNSPLHF. The CDR3 DNA sequence: TGTGCCATGGGGAGCTCCTATAATTCACCCCTCCACTTT.

This chain joins TRBV4-1 and TRBJ1-5; the match to TRBD1 covers 7 bases. Germline trimming cut 3 bases from V and 2 bases from J; bases unmatched to any gene: 7. This CDR3 comprises 16 residues. CDR1 is MGHRA, CDR2 YSYEKL, per germline. CDR3: CASSQATGIGNQPQHF. CDR3 DNA sequence: TGCGCCAGCAGCCAGGCGACAGGGATCGGCAATCAGCCCCAGCATTTT.

V usage is TRBV19 and J usage is TRBJ1-2; 7 bases match TRBD1. V was pared by 5 bases and J by 8 bases, with 5 bases of the junction left unmatched. This CDR3 has 12 residues. Looked up from germline, CDR1 is LNHDA and CDR2 is SQIVND (reference sequence). CDR3 nucleotide sequence: TGTGCCAGTAGTGCGACAGGGAACGGCTACACCTTC. It specifies CASSATGNGYTF.

The chain is built from TRBV19 and TRBJ1-1, with 10 nucleotides matching TRBD1. Per germline, CDR1 LNHDA and CDR2 SQIVND (reference sequence). This CDR3 contains 15 residues. V was clipped by 3 bases and J by 5 bases; unmatched bases: 6. In DNA, the CDR3 is TGTGCCAGTAGTATGACAGGGGGCCGAGGGACTGAAGCTTTCTTT. Amino acid sequence: CASSMTGGRGTEAFF.

V usage is TRBV5-4 and J usage is TRBJ2-3; 10 bases map to TRBD2. CDR3 size: 17 residues. Looked up from germline, CDR1 is SGHNT and CDR2 is YYREEE (reference sequence). The V and J ends lost 10 bases and 8 bases, in that order; junction bases with no gene match: 22. The CDR3 coding sequence is TGTGCCCAAAGCTGGAAGGTTCTAGCGGGGGCCACCGGTACGCAGTATTTT. It translates to CAQSWKVLAGATGTQYF. The full variable domain, in which reference TRBV5-4 and TRBJ2-3 provide the parts outside the CDR3, is ETGVTQSPTHLIKTRGQQVTLRCSSQSGHNTVSWYQQALGQGPQFIFQYYREEENGRGNFPPRFSGLQFPNYSSELNVNALELDDSALYLCAQSWKVLAGATGTQYFGPGTRLTVL.

J is TRBJ2-6 and V is TRBV11-2, with 8 bases lining up with TRBD1. J was trimmed by 4 bases and V by 8 bases; bases with no gene match: 7. The CDR3 is 15 amino acids. Germline values: CDR1 SGHAT, CDR2 FQNNGV. The CDR3 loop is CASSGGRTGANVLTF. The CDR3 DNA reads as TGTGCCAGCTCAGGGGGCCGGACGGGGGCCAACGTCCTGACTTTC.

This rearrangement joins TRBV27 to TRBJ2-7; 7 nucleotides agree with TRBD2. V shed 7 bases, J shed 7 bases, and the junction held 19 bases outside the gene matches. Germline CDR1 is MNHEY and CDR2 is SMNVEV (reference sequence). The CDR3 runs 16 residues. The CDR3 bases are TGTGCCAGCAACCCGGGACTAACAATTTCTGGGAGGGAGCAGTACTTC. The encoded protein is CASNPGLTISGREQYF.

J is TRBJ2-3 and V is TRBV25-1, with D possibly TRBD1 on 6 matching bases. V was shortened by 10 bases and J by 1 base, with 21 bases between the two germline ends. The CDR3 extends over 16 amino acids. Germline V lookup: CDR1 MGHDK, CDR2 SYGVNS. This chain's CDR3 is CATSNIGGRGTDTQYF. CDR3 nucleotides: TGTGCCACCTCTAATATTGGGGGCCGGGGCACAGATACGCAGTATTTT.

The chain has TRBV9 and TRBJ1-4; 7 nucleotides align to TRBD1. J lost 7 bases, V lost 4 bases, and 13 bases had no gene match. CDR3 length equals 16 residues. Germline CDR1 and CDR2: SGDLS and YYNGEE. The DNA for the CDR3 is TGTGCCAGCAGCCCCCAACCCAGGGGGAGGAGTGAAAAACTGTTTTTT. As protein: CASSPQPRGRSEKLFF.

This chain joins TRBV5-6 and TRBJ1-4; D unclear. This CDR3 region has 15 residues. CDR1 and CDR2 (germline): SGHDT, YYEEEE. V shed 0 bases and J shed 6 bases, with 12 bases lying between them. CDR3 residues: CASSLVYRLDEKLFF. DNA of the CDR3: TGTGCCAGCAGCTTGGTGTACAGATTAGATGAAAAACTGTTTTTT.

The chain recombines TRBV30 with TRBJ2-1; D uncertain. CDR3 length: 13 amino acids. The V end lost 2 bases, the J end lost 7 bases, and 12 bases lay between the germline ends. Germline V gene data show CDR1 as GTSNPN and CDR2 as SVGIG (reference sequence). The CDR3 spells CAWSMDRLNEQFF. The CDR3 nucleotides read TGTGCCTGGAGTATGGATAGACTGAATGAGCAGTTCTTC.

CDR3 in amino acids: CATTLAGFPDTQYF. CDR3 DNA sequence: TGTGCCACCACGCTAGCGGGGTTTCCAGATACGCAGTATTTT. The chain carries TRBV15 and TRBJ2-3, with 9 bases lining up with TRBD2. Germline V gene sequence: CDR1 LNHNV, CDR2 YYDKDF (reference sequence). V dropped 7 bases and J dropped 4; count of bases not matched to a gene: 6. The CDR3 consists of 14 residues.

The chain joins TRBV29-1 to TRBJ1-1; a weak D match, TRBD1 (5 bases). The CDR3 consists of 13 residues. Per the germline V gene, CDR1 is SQVTM and CDR2 is ANQGSEA. Trimming removed 3 bases from V and 4 bases from J, with 12 bases in between. CDR3 protein: CSVDFPGLTEAFF. The CDR3 nucleotides read TGCAGCGTTGATTTTCCAGGGCTCACTGAAGCTTTCTTT.

This rearrangement joins TRBV3-1 (or the pseudogene TRBV3-2) to TRBJ2-7; 10 bases agree with TRBD1. Trimming took 2 bases from V and 2 from J; bases not matched to a gene: 6. In germline, CDR1 is LGHDT, CDR2 YNNKEL (reference sequence). The CDR3 covers 16 residues. CDR3 protein: CASSQHTGTGAYEQYF. CDR3 in DNA: TGTGCCAGCAGCCAACATACCGGGACAGGGGCCTACGAGCAGTACTTC.

The rearrangement uses TRBV7-9 and TRBJ2-5; TRBD1 aligns across 8 bases. The CDR3 runs 14 residues. Germline-derived CDR1 and CDR2 are SEHNR and FQNEAQ (reference sequence). J gave up 4 bases and V 5 bases, and 6 bases lay outside the gene matches. CDR3 in DNA: TGTGCCAGCAGCCCGGACAGGGTGGGAGAGACCCAGTACTTC. Protein sequence: CASSPDRVGETQYF.

The J gene is TRBJ2-7, the V gene TRBV11-2, with 11 nucleotides matching TRBD2. The ends lost 1 base at V and 5 bases at J; junction bases unmatched: 4. Looked up from germline, CDR1 is SGHAT and CDR2 is FQNNGV. The length of the CDR3 is 15 residues. The CDR3 reads CASSLVVAGGDEQYF. In nucleotides, the CDR3 is TGTGCCAGCAGCTTAGTAGTAGCGGGGGGGGACGAGCAGTACTTC. Complete variable domain (other parts from reference TRBV11-2 and TRBJ2-7): EAGVAQSPRYKIIEKRQSVAFWCNPISGHATLYWYQQILGQGPKLLIQFQNNGVVDDSQLPKDRFSAERLKGVDSTLKIQPAKLEDSAVYLCASSLVVAGGDEQYFGPGTRLTVT.

CDR3 region: CASSLQGSWTGELFF. The CDR3 DNA is TGTGCCAGCAGCTTGCAGGGGAGTTGGACCGGGGAGCTGTTTTTT. The chain combines TRBV5-6 with TRBJ2-2; D possibly corresponds to TRBD1 (6 bases). Trimming cost V 1 base and J 5 bases, with 12 bases left between them. CDR3 size: 15 residues. CDR1 is SGHDT, CDR2 YYEEEE, per germline.

J is TRBJ1-4 and V is TRBV15, with D possibly TRBD1 on 6 matching bases. Germline V lookup: CDR1 LNHNV, CDR2 YYDKDF (reference sequence). V shed 0 bases and J shed 8 bases, with 13 bases lying between them. The CDR3 extends over 15 amino acids. The CDR3 is CATSRDREGGEKLFF. The CDR3 DNA is TGTGCCACCAGCAGAGATCGGGAGGGGGGCGAAAAACTGTTTTTT. The full variable domain, with the rest looked up from reference TRBV15 and TRBJ1-4, is DAMVIQNPRYQVTQFGKPVTLSCSQTLNHNVMYWYQQKSSQAPKLLFHYYDKDFNNEADTPDNFQSRRPNTSFCFLDIRSPGLGDTAMYLCATSRDREGGEKLFFGSGTQLSVL.